These 5 T cell receptor beta chains share one sample of origin, sequenced in a study of shared clonotypes between healthy human individuals. Only CD45RO-negative cells positively selected for CCR7 counted as naive CD8 cells, so terminally differentiated effector memory CD45RA+ cells were excluded. Produced via immunoSEQ multiplex PCR; TCRdb's table is partial and in-frame only. The sample carries about 870,000 clones, more than 85% recorded once. Sequenced input: naive CD8+ T cells sorted from blood. These receptors originate from a young man in good health.

The rearrangement joins TRBV27 to TRBJ2-5; D ambiguous. Germline V lookup: CDR1 MNHEY, CDR2 SMNVEV (reference sequence). V was shortened by 0 bases and J by 7 bases, with 15 bases between the two germline ends. The CDR3 extends over 15 amino acids. The chain's CDR3 is CASSLSFSARGTQYF. CDR3 DNA: TGTGCCAGCAGTTTATCTTTTTCGGCCCGAGGGACCCAGTACTTC.

The CDR3 DNA reads as TGTGCCAGCAGGAACACAGGGTTGGATGGCTACACCTTC. It yields the protein CASRNTGLDGYTF. This chain connects TRBV28 to TRBJ1-2, with D possibly TRBD1 on 6 matching bases. In germline, CDR1 is MDHEN, CDR2 SYDVKM. V dropped 6 bases and J dropped 6 bases, with 14 bases sitting between them. The CDR3 loop spans 13 amino acids.

The chain is built from TRBV4-1 and TRBJ2-3; the D gene is possibly TRBD1 (6 bases). The CDR3 totals 20 residues. Between the trimmed V and J ends, which lost 2 bases and 0 bases, there was a span of 24 bases. Germline V gene lookup returns CDR1 MGHRA and CDR2 YSYEKL. The CDR3 spells CASSQYPLDSLKSSTDTQYF. The CDR3 DNA sequence: TGCGCCAGCAGCCAATACCCCTTGGACAGCCTTAAGTCTAGCACAGATACGCAGTATTTT.

The sample holds one count of this clone. The CDR3 DNA sequence: TGTGCCAGCAGCTTGTTTAGGGGAACGATGAACACTGAAGCTTTCTTT. This sequence encodes CASSLFRGTMNTEAFF. The chain employs TRBV5-6 and TRBJ1-1; D might be TRBD1 (5 bases). CDR1 and CDR2 from the germline V gene are SGHDT and YYEEEE. The ends were cut back, 1 base at V and 0 bases at J, with 13 bases in the middle. The CDR3 is 16 residues long.

Concerning this clone itself: In the same sample, other DNA sequences code for this CDR3. CDR3: CASSLVGDYEQYF. DNA of the CDR3: TGTGCCAGCAGCTTGGTGGGAGACTACGAGCAGTACTTC. The chain couples TRBV5-6 to TRBJ2-7, with TRBD2 as a possible D gene (5 bases). Germline V lookup: CDR1 SGHDT, CDR2 YYEEEE. V was clipped by 0 bases and J by 3 bases, with 7 bases between them. CDR3 length: 13 residues.